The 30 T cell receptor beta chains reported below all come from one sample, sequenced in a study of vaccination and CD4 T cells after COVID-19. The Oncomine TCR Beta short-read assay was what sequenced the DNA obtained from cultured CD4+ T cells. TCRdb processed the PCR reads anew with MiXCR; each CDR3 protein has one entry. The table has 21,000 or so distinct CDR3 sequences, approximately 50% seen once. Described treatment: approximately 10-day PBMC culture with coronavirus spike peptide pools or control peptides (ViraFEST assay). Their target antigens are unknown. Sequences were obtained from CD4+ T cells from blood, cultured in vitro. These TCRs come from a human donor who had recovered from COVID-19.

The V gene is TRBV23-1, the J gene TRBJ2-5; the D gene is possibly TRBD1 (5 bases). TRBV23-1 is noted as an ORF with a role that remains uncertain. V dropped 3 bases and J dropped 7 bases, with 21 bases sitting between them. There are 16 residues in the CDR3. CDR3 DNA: TGCGCCAGCAGTCACCTTCAACGGGCAGGGAAAGGGACCCAGTACTTC. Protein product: CASSHLQRAGKGTQYF.

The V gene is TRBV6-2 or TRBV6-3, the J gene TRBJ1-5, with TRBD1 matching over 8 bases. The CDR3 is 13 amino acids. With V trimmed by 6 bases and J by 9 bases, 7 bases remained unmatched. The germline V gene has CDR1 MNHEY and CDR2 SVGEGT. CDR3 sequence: CASSPTGGGPQHF. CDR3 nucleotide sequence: TGTGCCAGCAGCCCAACAGGGGGTGGGCCCCAGCATTTT.

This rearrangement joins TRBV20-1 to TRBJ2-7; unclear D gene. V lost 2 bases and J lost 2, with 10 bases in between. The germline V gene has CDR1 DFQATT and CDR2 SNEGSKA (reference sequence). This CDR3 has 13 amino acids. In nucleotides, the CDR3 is TGCAGTGCTAGATCCGGAAGTACCTACGAGCAGTACTTC. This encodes CSARSGSTYEQYF.

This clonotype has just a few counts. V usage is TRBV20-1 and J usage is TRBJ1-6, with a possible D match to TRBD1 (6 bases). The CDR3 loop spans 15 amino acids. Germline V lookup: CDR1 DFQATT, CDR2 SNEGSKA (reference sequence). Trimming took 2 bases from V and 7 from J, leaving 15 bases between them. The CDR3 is CSARKSSGVNSPLHF. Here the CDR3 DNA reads TGCAGTGCTAGAAAATCGTCAGGGGTCAATTCACCCCTCCACTTT.

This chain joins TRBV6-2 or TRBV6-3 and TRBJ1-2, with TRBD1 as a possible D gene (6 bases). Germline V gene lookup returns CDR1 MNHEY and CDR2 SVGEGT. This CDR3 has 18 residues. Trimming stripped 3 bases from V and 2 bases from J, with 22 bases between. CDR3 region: CASSYLALGGGTNYGYTF. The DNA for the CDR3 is TGTGCCAGCAGTTATTTGGCGCTAGGAGGAGGGACAAACTATGGCTACACCTTC.

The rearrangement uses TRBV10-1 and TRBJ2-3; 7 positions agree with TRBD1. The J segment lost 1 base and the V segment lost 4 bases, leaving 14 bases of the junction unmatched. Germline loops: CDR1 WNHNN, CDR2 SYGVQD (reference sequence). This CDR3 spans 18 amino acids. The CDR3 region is CASSGGTDQAFGTDTQYF. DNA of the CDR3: TGCGCCAGCAGTGGAGGGACAGACCAAGCCTTCGGCACAGATACGCAGTATTTT.

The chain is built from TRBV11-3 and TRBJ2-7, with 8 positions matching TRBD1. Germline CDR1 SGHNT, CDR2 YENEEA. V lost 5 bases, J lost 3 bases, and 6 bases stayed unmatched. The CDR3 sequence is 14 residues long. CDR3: CASSPRQGYYEQYF. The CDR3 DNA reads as TGTGCCAGCAGCCCCAGACAGGGGTACTACGAGCAGTACTTC. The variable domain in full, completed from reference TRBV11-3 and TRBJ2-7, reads EAGVVQSPRYKIIEKKQPVAFWCNPISGHNTLYWYLQNLGQGPELLIRYENEEAVDDSQLPKDRFSAERLKGVDSTLKIQPAELGDSAVYLCASSPRQGYYEQYFGPGTRLTVT.

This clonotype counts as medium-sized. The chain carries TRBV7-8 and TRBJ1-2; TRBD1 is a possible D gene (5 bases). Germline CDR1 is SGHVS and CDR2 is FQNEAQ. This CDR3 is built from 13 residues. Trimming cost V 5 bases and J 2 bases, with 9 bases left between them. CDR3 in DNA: TGTGCCAGCAGCCTCAGGGAAAACTATGGCTACACCTTC. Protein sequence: CASSLRENYGYTF.

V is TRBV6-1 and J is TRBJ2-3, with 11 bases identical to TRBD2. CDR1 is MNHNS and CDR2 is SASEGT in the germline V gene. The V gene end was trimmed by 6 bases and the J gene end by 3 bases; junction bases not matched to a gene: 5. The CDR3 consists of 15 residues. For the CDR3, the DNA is TGTGCCAGCAGCAACCCTAGCGGGGGGACAGATACGCAGTATTTT. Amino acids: CASSNPSGGTDTQYF.

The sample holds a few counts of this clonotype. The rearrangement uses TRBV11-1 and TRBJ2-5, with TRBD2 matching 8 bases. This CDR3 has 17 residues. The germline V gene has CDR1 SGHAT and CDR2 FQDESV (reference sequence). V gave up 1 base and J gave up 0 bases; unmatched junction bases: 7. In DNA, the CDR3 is TGTGCCAGCAGCTTAGGCAGTGGCGGGAGGTACCAAGAGACCCAGTACTTC. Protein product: CASSLGSGGRYQETQYF.

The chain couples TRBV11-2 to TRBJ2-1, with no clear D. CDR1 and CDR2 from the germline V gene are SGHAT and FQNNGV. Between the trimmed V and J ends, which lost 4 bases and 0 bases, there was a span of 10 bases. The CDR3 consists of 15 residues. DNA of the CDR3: TGTGCCAGCAGCTCAGACCCGGCCTCCTACAATGAGCAGTTCTTC. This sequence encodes CASSSDPASYNEQFF.

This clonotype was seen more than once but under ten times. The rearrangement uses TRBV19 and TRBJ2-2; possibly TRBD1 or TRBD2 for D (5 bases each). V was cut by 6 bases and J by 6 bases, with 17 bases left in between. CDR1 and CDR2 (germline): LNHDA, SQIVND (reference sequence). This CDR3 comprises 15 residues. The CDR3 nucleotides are TGTGCCAGTAGCCTGGGGTCTAGCAGGGCCGGGGAGCTGTTTTTT. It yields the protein CASSLGSSRAGELFF.

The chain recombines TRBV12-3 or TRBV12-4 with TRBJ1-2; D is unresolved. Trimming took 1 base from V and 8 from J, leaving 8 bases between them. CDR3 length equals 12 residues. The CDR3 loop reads CASSLGNSGYTF. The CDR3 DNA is TGTGCCAGCAGTTTAGGGAATAGCGGCTACACCTTC.

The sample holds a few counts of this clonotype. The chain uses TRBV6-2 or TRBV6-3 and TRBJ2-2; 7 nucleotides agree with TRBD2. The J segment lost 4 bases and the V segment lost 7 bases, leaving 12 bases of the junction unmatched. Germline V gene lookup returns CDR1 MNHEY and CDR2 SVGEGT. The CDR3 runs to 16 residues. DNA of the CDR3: TGTGCCAGCACCCTAGCGGCTAGCGGTCCCACCGGGGAGCTGTTTTTT. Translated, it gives CASTLAASGPTGELFF.

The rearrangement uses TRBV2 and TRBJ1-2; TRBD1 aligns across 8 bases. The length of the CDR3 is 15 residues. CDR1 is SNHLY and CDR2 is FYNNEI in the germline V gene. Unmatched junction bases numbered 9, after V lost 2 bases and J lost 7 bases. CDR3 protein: CASSERNRGAGGYTF. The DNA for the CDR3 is TGTGCCAGCAGTGAAAGAAACAGGGGGGCGGGTGGCTACACCTTC.

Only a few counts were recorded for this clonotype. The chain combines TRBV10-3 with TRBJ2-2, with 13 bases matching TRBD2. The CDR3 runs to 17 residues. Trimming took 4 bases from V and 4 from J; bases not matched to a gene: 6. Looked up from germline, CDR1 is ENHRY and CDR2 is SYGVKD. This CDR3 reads CAISGGTSGIVTGELFF. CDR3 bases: TGTGCCATCAGTGGGGGGACTAGCGGGATTGTCACCGGGGAGCTGTTTTTT.

Written as DNA, the CDR3 is TGTGCCAGTAGTTCCCCGTGGGGGGCAAGGAATCAGCCCCAGCATTTT. Protein: CASSSPWGARNQPQHF. V is TRBV19 and J is TRBJ1-5, with TRBD1 as a possible D gene (6 bases). The CDR3 spans 16 residues. CDR1 is LNHDA and CDR2 is SQIVND in the germline V gene (reference sequence). V lost 5 bases and J lost 4, with 18 bases in between.

CDR3: CSATGTSGSRSYNEQFF. The CDR3 DNA reads as TGCAGTGCTACCGGGACTAGCGGGAGTAGGTCCTACAATGAGCAGTTCTTC. The chain links TRBV20-1 to TRBJ2-1, with TRBD2 matching 14 bases. Germline CDR1 and CDR2: DFQATT and SNEGSKA (reference sequence). J lost 1 base, V lost 4 bases, and 6 bases had no gene match. The CDR3 runs to 17 residues.

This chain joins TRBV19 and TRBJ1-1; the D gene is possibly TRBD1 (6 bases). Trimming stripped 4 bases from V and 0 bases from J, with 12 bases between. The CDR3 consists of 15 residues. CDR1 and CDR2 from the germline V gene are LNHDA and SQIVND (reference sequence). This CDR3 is CASSNHRVMNTEAFF. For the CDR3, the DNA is TGTGCCAGTAGTAACCACAGGGTCATGAACACTGAAGCTTTCTTT.

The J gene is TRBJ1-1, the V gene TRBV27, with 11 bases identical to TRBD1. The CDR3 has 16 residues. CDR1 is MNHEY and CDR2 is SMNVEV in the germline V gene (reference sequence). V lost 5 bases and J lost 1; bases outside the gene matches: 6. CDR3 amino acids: CASSPRDRGKNTEAFF. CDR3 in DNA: TGTGCCAGCAGTCCCCGGGACAGGGGGAAGAACACTGAAGCTTTCTTT.

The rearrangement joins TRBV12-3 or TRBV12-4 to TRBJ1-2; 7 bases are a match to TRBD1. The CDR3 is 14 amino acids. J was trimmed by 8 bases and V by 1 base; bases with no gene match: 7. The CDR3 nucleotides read TGTGCCAGCAGTTTAGACGGTACAGGGGAAGGCTACACCTTC. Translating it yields CASSLDGTGEGYTF.

CDR3 sequence: CASSRPRGMSTDTQYF. CDR3 DNA sequence: TGTGCCAGCAGCCGACCGCGGGGTATGAGCACAGATACGCAGTATTTT. This chain uses TRBV7-9 with TRBJ2-3; D is possibly TRBD2 (6 bases). V gave up 5 bases and J gave up 0 bases, with 15 bases separating them. The CDR3 spans 16 residues. Looked up from germline, CDR1 is SEHNR and CDR2 is FQNEAQ (reference sequence).

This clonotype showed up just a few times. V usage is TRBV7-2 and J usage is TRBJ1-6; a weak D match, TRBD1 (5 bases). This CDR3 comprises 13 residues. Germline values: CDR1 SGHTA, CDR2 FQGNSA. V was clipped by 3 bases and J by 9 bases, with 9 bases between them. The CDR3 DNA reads TGTGCCAGCAGCTTCCTCAGGGCTTCACCCCTCCACTTT. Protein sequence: CASSFLRASPLHF.

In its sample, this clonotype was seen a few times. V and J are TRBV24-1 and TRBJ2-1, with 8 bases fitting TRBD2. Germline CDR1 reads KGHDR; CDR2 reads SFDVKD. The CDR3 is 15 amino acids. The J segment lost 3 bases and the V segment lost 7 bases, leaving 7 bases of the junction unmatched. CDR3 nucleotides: TGTGCCACCAGCCTCGGGACTAGTGGCTACAATGAGCAGTTCTTC. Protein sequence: CATSLGTSGYNEQFF.

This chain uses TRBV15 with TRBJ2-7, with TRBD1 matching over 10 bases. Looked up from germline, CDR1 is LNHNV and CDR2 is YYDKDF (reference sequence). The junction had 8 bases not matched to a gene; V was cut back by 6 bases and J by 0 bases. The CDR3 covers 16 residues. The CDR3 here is CATRPGQGMSSYEQYF. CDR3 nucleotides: TGTGCCACCAGACCGGGACAGGGGATGAGCTCCTACGAGCAGTACTTC. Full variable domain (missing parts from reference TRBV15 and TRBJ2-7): DAMVIQNPRYQVTQFGKPVTLSCSQTLNHNVMYWYQQKSSQAPKLLFHYYDKDFNNEADTPDNFQSRRPNTSFCFLDIRSPGLGDTAMYLCATRPGQGMSSYEQYFGPGTRLTVT.

CDR3 in amino acids: CASSSGLAYNEQFF. The CDR3 DNA reads TGTGCCAGCAGCTCAGGACTAGCTTACAATGAGCAGTTCTTC. The chain recombines TRBV7-3 with TRBJ2-1, with 8 bases identical to TRBD2. Per the germline V gene, CDR1 is SGHTA and CDR2 is FQGTGA. With V trimmed by 4 bases and J by 4 bases, 3 bases remained unmatched. The CDR3 has 14 residues.

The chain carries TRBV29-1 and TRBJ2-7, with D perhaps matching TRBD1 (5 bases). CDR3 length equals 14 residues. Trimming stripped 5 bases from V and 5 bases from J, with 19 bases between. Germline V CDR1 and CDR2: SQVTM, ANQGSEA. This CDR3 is CSVSRAGPTDEQYF. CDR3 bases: TGCAGCGTTTCTAGGGCAGGGCCGACCGACGAGCAGTACTTC.

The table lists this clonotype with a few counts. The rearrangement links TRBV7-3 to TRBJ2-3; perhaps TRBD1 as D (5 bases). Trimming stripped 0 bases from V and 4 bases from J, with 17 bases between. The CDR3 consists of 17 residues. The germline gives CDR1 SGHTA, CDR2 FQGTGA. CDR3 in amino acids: CASSLTTGRVYPDTQYF. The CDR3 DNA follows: TGTGCCAGCAGCTTAACTACGGGCAGGGTTTACCCAGATACGCAGTATTTT.

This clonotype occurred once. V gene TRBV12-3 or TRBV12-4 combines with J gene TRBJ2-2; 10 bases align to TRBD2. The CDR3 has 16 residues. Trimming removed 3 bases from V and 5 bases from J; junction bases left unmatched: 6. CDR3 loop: CASSFLAGGRTGELFF. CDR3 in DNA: TGTGCCAGCAGTTTCTTAGCGGGGGGCCGGACCGGGGAGCTGTTTTTT.

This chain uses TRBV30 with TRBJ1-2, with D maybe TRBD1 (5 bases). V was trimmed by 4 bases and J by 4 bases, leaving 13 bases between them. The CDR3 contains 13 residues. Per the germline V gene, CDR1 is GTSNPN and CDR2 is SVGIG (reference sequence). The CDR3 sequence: CAWNSPQGYGYTF. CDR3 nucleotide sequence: TGTGCCTGGAACAGCCCCCAGGGCTATGGCTACACCTTC.